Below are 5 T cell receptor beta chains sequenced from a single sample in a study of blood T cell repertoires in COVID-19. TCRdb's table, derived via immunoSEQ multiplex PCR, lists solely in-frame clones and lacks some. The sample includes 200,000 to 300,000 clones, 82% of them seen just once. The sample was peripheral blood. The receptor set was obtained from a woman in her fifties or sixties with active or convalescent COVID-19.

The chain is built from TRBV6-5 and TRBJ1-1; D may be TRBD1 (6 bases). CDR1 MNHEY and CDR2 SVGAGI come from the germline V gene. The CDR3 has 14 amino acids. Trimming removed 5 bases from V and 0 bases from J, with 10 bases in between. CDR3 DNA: TGTGCCAGCAGTAGGACAGTTTTGAACACTGAAGCTTTCTTT. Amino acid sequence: CASSRTVLNTEAFF.

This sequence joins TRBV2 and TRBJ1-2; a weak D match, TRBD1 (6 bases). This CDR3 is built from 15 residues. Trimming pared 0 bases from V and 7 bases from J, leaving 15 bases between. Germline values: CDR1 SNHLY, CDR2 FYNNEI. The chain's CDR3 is CASSEARTAMGGYTF. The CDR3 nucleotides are TGTGCCAGCAGTGAAGCTCGGACAGCGATGGGTGGCTACACCTTC. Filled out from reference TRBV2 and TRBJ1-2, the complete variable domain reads EPEVTQTPSHQVTQMGQEVILRCVPISNHLYFYWYRQILGQKVEFLVSFYNNEISEKSEIFDDQFSVERPDGSNFTLKIRSTKLEDSAMYFCASSEARTAMGGYTFGSGTRLTVV.

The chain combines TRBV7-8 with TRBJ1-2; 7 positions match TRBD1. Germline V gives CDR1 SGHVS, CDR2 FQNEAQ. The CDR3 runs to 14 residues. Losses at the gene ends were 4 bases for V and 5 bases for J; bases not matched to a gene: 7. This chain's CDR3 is CASSSRTGPYGYTF. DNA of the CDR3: TGTGCCAGCAGCTCCCGGACAGGACCTTATGGCTACACCTTC. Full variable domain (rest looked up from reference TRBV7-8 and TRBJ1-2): GAGVSQSPRYKVAKRGQDVALRCDPISGHVSLFWYQQALGQGPEFLTYFQNEAQLDKSGLPSDRFFAERPEGSVSTLKIQRTQQEDSAVYLCASSSRTGPYGYTFGSGTRLTVV.

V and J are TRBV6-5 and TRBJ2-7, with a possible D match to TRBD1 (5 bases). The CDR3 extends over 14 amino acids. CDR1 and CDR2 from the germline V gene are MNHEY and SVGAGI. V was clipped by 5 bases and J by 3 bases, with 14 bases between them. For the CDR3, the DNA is TGTGCCAGCAGTCAGGGTGGTTGGCACTACGAGCAGTACTTC. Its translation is CASSQGGWHYEQYF.

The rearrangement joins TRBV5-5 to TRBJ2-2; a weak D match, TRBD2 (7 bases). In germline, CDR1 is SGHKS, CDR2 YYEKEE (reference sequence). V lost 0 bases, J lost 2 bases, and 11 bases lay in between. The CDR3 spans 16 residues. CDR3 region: CASSLEGGGNTGELFF. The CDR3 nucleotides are TGTGCCAGCAGCTTGGAGGGAGGGGGTAACACCGGGGAGCTGTTTTTT.